Below are 9 T cell receptor beta chains sequenced from a single sample in a study of shared clonotypes between healthy human individuals. Profiling relied on immunoSEQ multiplex PCR, and the TCRdb table lists in-frame clones only, not all of them. The sample lists 2 million to 2.5 million clones, approximately 96% occurring once. Sequenced input: naive CD4+ T cells sorted from blood. Subset: CD45RA+ positively selected. The receptors shown here come from a young man in good health.

The chain is built from TRBV7-2 and TRBJ2-1; 10 bases are shared with TRBD2. The CDR3 spans 15 residues. In germline, CDR1 is SGHTA, CDR2 FQGNSA. Germline trimming cut 6 bases from V and 6 bases from J; bases unmatched to any gene: 8. The CDR3, as DNA: TGTGCCAGCAGAGCGGGGGGGCTGGGGAGCAATGAGCAGTTCTTC. Translation gives CASRAGGLGSNEQFF.

The rearrangement links TRBV5-4 to TRBJ2-3; D assignment may be TRBD1 or TRBD2 (6 bases each). This CDR3 has 13 amino acids. Per germline, CDR1 SGHNT and CDR2 YYREEE (reference sequence). Trimming shortened V by 4 bases and J by 7 bases, and 13 bases separated the two germline ends. The CDR3, as DNA: TGTGCCAGCAGCCCCAAAGGGGGGAATACGCAGTATTTT. Translating it yields CASSPKGGNTQYF. Based on the CDR3 plus reference TRBV5-4 and TRBJ2-3, the full variable domain is ETGVTQSPTHLIKTRGQQVTLRCSSQSGHNTVSWYQQALGQGPQFIFQYYREEENGRGNFPPRFSGLQFPNYSSELNVNALELDDSALYLCASSPKGGNTQYFGPGTRLTVL.

The gene calls are TRBV9 and TRBJ2-1; a weak D match, TRBD2 (6 bases). Trimming removed 2 bases from V and 5 bases from J, with 17 bases in between. The CDR3 is made up of 16 amino acids. Germline V gene lookup returns CDR1 SGDLS and CDR2 YYNGEE. The DNA of the CDR3 is TGTGCCAGCAGCGTCCTTCCAGGGAGGACCCACAATGAGCAGTTCTTC. Residues: CASSVLPGRTHNEQFF.

Turning to this clone: This same CDR3 is encoded by further DNA sequences in the sample. The J gene is TRBJ1-2, the V gene TRBV6-5, with D possibly matching TRBD1 (6 bases). Between the trimmed V and J ends, which lost 0 bases and 3 bases, there was a span of 8 bases. From germline, CDR1 is MNHEY and CDR2 SVGAGI. The CDR3 consists of 14 residues. The CDR3 DNA sequence: TGTGCCAGCAGTTACTCCGCAGGGGACTATGGCTACACCTTC. It encodes CASSYSAGDYGYTF.

The count of this clone is one. The sample holds other DNA sequences that translate to the same CDR3. The chain joins TRBV2 to TRBJ1-4, with TRBD1 as a possible D gene (6 bases). V lost 6 bases and J 8 bases, leaving 10 bases between the germline ends. This CDR3 comprises 12 residues. From germline, CDR1 is SNHLY and CDR2 FYNNEI. The CDR3, as DNA: TGTGCCAGCAGCGAAACAGGGGAAAAACTGTTTTTT. It translates to CASSETGEKLFF.

The chain uses TRBV15 and TRBJ2-7; D remains ambiguous. Germline V CDR1 and CDR2: LNHNV, YYDKDF (reference sequence). Deletions cut 2 bases from V and 6 bases from J, with 11 bases between. The CDR3 extends over 13 amino acids. The chain's CDR3 is CATSRKKDSEQYF. The CDR3 DNA reads as TGTGCCACCAGCAGAAAGAAGGATTCCGAGCAGTACTTC.

A word on this clone: Other DNA sequences from this sample encode an identical CDR3 as well. J is TRBJ2-1 and V is TRBV7-2, with D unresolved. Germline lookup yields CDR1 SGHTA and CDR2 FQGNSA. Deletions cut 0 bases from V and 1 base from J, with 10 bases between. This CDR3 comprises 16 residues. DNA for the CDR3: TGTGCCAGCAGCTTAGCCGGGCTAGGATCCTACAATGAGCAGTTCTTC. Its protein product is CASSLAGLGSYNEQFF. The variable domain in full, with the rest retrieved from reference TRBV7-2 and TRBJ2-1, is GAGVSQSPSNKVTEKGKDVELRCDPISGHTALYWYRQSLGQGLEFLIYFQGNSAPDKSGLPSDRFSAERTGGSVSTLTIQRTQQEDSAVYLCASSLAGLGSYNEQFFGPGTRLTVL.

The J gene is TRBJ1-1, the V gene TRBV9; D uncertain. Per germline, CDR1 SGDLS and CDR2 YYNGEE. Trimming pared 4 bases from V and 4 bases from J, leaving 14 bases between. The CDR3 totals 14 residues. The CDR3 region is CASSTLGGSTEAFF. The CDR3 nucleotides read TGTGCCAGCAGCACCCTAGGAGGGTCCACTGAAGCTTTCTTT.

V gene TRBV30 combines with J gene TRBJ2-6, with D tentatively TRBD1 (6 bases). Germline V gene data show CDR1 as GTSNPN and CDR2 as SVGIG (reference sequence). CDR3 size: 18 residues. Trimming took off 2 bases at V and 0 bases at J, with 17 bases between the two ends. The CDR3: CAWSSADRRRSGANVLTF. CDR3 DNA sequence: TGTGCCTGGAGTTCAGCTGACAGGCGCCGCTCTGGGGCCAACGTCCTGACTTTC.